This TCR beta chain appears in the sequencing data of a study of CD4+ T cells in melanoma. Findings and caveats of the study: In melanoma, neoantigen-specific CD4+ T cells reportedly differed in differentiation state.

A word on this clone: The target antigen is unknown.

This CDR3 has 12 residues. The ends were cut back, 1 base at V and 2 bases at J, with 4 bases in the middle. Germline V gene sequence: CDR1 SGHRS, CDR2 YFSETQ. TCRdb's copy holds only in-frame clones and misses some; the assay was immunoSEQ multiplex PCR. The table includes 50,000 or so clones, roughly 89% detected once. The chain combines TRBV5-1 with TRBJ2-7; D is unresolved. The material sequenced was peripheral blood. This receptor was taken from a human donor with melanoma. CDR3 residues: CASSLTAYEQYF. CDR3 in DNA: TGCGCCAGCAGCTTGACTGCCTACGAGCAGTACTTC.